These T cell receptor beta chains were read from a single sample in a study of T cell clones after liver transplantation. Sequencing was performed with immunoSEQ multiplex PCR; in TCRdb, only in-frame clones are kept and a portion is missing. The data contain tens of thousands of clones, 71% of them singletons. The source material was CD4+ T cells from blood, sampled before liver transplant. Source of these receptors: a human donor who received a liver transplant. CDR3s include the opening cysteine and the closing phenylalanine or tryptophan. D genes are given only for firm matches. For some rows the clone size is stated as once, few or many, or as a class when expanded; others skip it.

clone size	V gene	D gene	CDR3 length	J gene	CDR3 protein	CDR3 DNA
NA	TRBV6-5	NA	16	TRBJ1-2	CASSSPSGRGNYGYTF	TGTGCCAGCAGTTCCCCCTCGGGACGGGGGAACTATGGCTACACCTTC
few	TRBV7-2	TRBD2	15	TRBJ2-7	CASSLSSGGAHEQYF	TGTGCCAGCAGCCTCTCTAGCGGGGGGGCCCACGAGCAGTACTTC
NA	TRBV7-6	TRBD2	15	TRBJ2-3	CASSGFGGETDTQYF	TGTGCCAGCAGCGGATTTGGGGGGGAGACAGATACGCAGTATTTT
NA	TRBV29-1	TRBD1	13	TRBJ1-2	CSVEGQGADGYTF	TGCAGCGTTGAAGGCCAGGGGGCAGATGGCTACACCTTC
NA	TRBV19	NA	14	TRBJ2-3	CASSSYSSTDTQYF	TGTGCCAGTAGTTCGTACTCTAGCACAGATACGCAGTATTTT
NA	TRBV15	NA	13	TRBJ1-5	CATAVAGNQPQHF	TGTGCCACCGCGGTTGCTGGCAATCAGCCCCAGCATTTT
NA	TRBV18	NA	17	TRBJ2-7	CASSPEVIQGNFDEQYF	TGTGCCAGCTCACCAGAGGTCATTCAGGGGAATTTCGACGAGCAGTACTTC
NA	TRBV6-6	NA	14	TRBJ1-6	CASSYGTAGSPLHF	TGTGCCAGCAGTTACGGTACGGCGGGCTCACCCCTCCACTTT
few	TRBV20-1	TRBD1	11	TRBJ2-7	CSARQGREQYF	TGCAGTGCAAGACAGGGCCGGGAGCAGTACTTC
NA	TRBV28	NA	13	TRBJ1-5	CASSRTVSQPQHF	TGTGCCAGCAGCCGGACAGTAAGTCAGCCCCAGCATTTT
NA	TRBV15	TRBD1	16	TRBJ2-5	CATSRDRGQGRETQYF	TGTGCCACCAGCAGAGATCGTGGACAGGGGAGAGAGACCCAGTACTTC
NA	TRBV2	NA	17	TRBJ1-2	CANLNRGREVGNYGYTF	TGTGCCAACCTTAACCGGGGCAGGGAGGTGGGGAACTATGGCTACACCTTC
NA	TRBV30	NA	15	TRBJ2-2	CAWRPGPFGMGELFF	TGTGCCTGGAGGCCCGGACCTTTCGGGATGGGGGAGCTGTTTTTT
many	TRBV19	NA	13	TRBJ1-3	CASTEVSGNTIYF	TGTGCCAGTACGGAGGTCTCTGGAAACACCATATATTTT
NA	TRBV5-1	NA	14	TRBJ1-4	CASSSLEANEKLFF	TGCGCCAGCAGTTCTTTGGAGGCTAATGAAAAACTGTTTTTT
NA	TRBV27	NA	14	TRBJ1-1	CASYRQEGFTEAFF	TGTGCCAGTTACAGGCAAGAAGGTTTCACTGAAGCTTTCTTT
NA	TRBV18	NA	12	TRBJ1-1	CASSLSSTEAFF	TGTGCCAGCTCCCTCAGTTCAACTGAAGCTTTCTTT
NA	TRBV29-1	TRBD2	15	TRBJ2-3	CSVEGGGGHLDTQYF	TGCAGCGTTGAAGGGGGGGGAGGGCACTTAGATACGCAGTATTTT
NA	TRBV19	TRBD1	14	TRBJ1-3	CASNPTGTGNTIYF	TGTGCCAGTAACCCGACAGGGACTGGAAACACCATATATTTT
NA	TRBV7-2	TRBD1	15	TRBJ1-2	CASSLLQGSNYGYTF	TGTGCCAGCAGCTTACTACAGGGGTCAAACTATGGCTACACCTTC
many	TRBV4-1	NA	15	TRBJ1-2	CASSQEQGSSLGYTF	TGCGCCAGCAGCCAAGAGCAGGGAAGTTCACTCGGCTACACCTTC
NA	TRBV18	TRBD1	16	TRBJ2-5	CASSPRTGPVQETQYF	TGTGCCAGCTCACCGCGGACAGGACCGGTCCAAGAGACCCAGTACTTC
NA	TRBV28	NA	13	TRBJ2-3	CASTPQGLDTQYF	TGTGCCAGCACCCCTCAGGGCTTAGATACGCAGTATTTT
many	TRBV28	TRBD1	14	TRBJ2-7	CASRGQGRSYEQYF	TGTGCCAGCCGCGGACAGGGACGCTCCTACGAGCAGTACTTC
NA	TRBV25-1	TRBD1	13	TRBJ2-7	CASSPGGHYEQYF	TGTGCCAGCAGTCCAGGGGGACACTACGAGCAGTACTTC
NA	TRBV6-1	TRBD1	18	TRBJ1-5	CASSEDVWDRGRDQPQHF	TGTGCCAGCAGTGAAGACGTATGGGACAGGGGGCGTGATCAGCCCCAGCATTTT
NA	TRBV29-1	TRBD1	15	TRBJ1-1	CSVSGTGGRDTEAFF	TGCAGCGTGTCCGGGACAGGGGGAAGGGACACTGAAGCTTTCTTT
once	TRBV5-6	NA	11	TRBJ2-7	CASSRNYEQYF	TGTGCCAGCAGCCGTAACTACGAGCAGTACTTC
few	TRBV18	TRBD1	15	TRBJ2-7	CASSPIPGQGNEQYF	TGTGCCAGCTCACCGATTCCGGGACAGGGCAACGAGCAGTACTTC
NA	TRBV7-3	NA	16	TRBJ2-1	CASSLAGSTVLYEQFF	TGTGCCAGCAGCTTGGCCGGGAGTACGGTCTTATATGAGCAGTTCTTC
NA	TRBV19	NA	12	TRBJ1-1	CASSMNRAQAFF	TGTGCCAGTAGTATGAACAGGGCTCAAGCTTTCTTT
few	TRBV14	NA	13	TRBJ1-5	CASSQSGGQPQHF	TGTGCCAGCAGCCAGTCCGGAGGTCAGCCCCAGCATTTT
NA	TRBV10-1	TRBD2	19	TRBJ2-3	CASSDLAYRLAGPTDTQYF	TGCGCCAGCAGTGACCTGGCCTATCGGCTAGCGGGGCCGACAGATACGCAGTATTTT
NA	TRBV10-3	TRBD1	19	TRBJ1-1	CAIRDTRPGQGKVNTEAFF	TGTGCCATCAGAGATACCCGACCGGGACAGGGGAAAGTAAACACTGAAGCTTTCTTT
NA	TRBV2	NA	14	TRBJ1-4	CASGSAGWAEKLFF	TGTGCCAGCGGGTCTGCCGGTTGGGCTGAAAAACTGTTTTTT
NA	TRBV15	TRBD2	15	TRBJ2-5	CATSRERTSGETQYF	TGTGCCACCAGCAGAGAGCGGACTAGCGGAGAGACCCAGTACTTC
NA	TRBV28	NA	17	TRBJ1-5	CASSRGRRRVSNQPQHF	TGTGCCAGCAGCCGCGGCCGTCGGAGGGTTAGCAATCAGCCCCAGCATTTT
many	TRBV30	NA	12	TRBJ1-4	CAWTFPGEKLFF	TGTGCCTGGACCTTCCCGGGTGAAAAACTGTTTTTT
few	TRBV5-5	NA	14	TRBJ1-3	CASSLVTPGNTIYF	TGTGCCAGCAGCTTGGTCACTCCTGGAAACACCATATATTTT
NA	TRBV6-4	TRBD1	15	TRBJ1-2	CASSDSEGTAYGYTF	TGTGCCAGCAGCGACTCAGAAGGGACAGCCTATGGCTACACCTTC
NA	TRBV6-6	TRBD2	15	TRBJ2-2	CAGASGRVDTGELFF	TGTGCCGGCGCCTCGGGGAGGGTCGACACCGGGGAGCTGTTTTTT
NA	TRBV9	TRBD2	9	TRBJ2-7	CARGDEQYF	TGTGCCCGGGGGGACGAGCAGTACTTC
NA	TRBV6-1	TRBD1	14	TRBJ1-4	CASHDRGGGEKLFF	TGTGCCAGCCATGACAGGGGCGGTGGTGAAAAACTGTTTTTT
NA	TRBV11-2	TRBD2	16	TRBJ2-2	CASSATSGGDTGELFF	TGTGCCAGCAGCGCGACTAGCGGGGGGGATACCGGGGAGCTGTTTTTT
NA	TRBV18	TRBD1	15	TRBJ2-7	CASSAQQGGSYEQYF	TGTGCCAGCTCAGCTCAACAGGGGGGTTCCTACGAGCAGTACTTC
NA	TRBV7-2	NA	14	TRBJ2-7	CASRPPQASYEQYF	TGTGCCAGCAGACCCCCGCAAGCCTCCTACGAGCAGTACTTC